This T cell receptor (beta chain) was observed in a study of monozygotic twins with inflammatory bowel disease. Study-wide points: Immunosuppressive treatments differing between patients may have added repertoire variability.

Turning to this clonotype: Its antigen is not known.

The CDR3 consists of 13 residues. Per the germline V gene, CDR1 is GTSNPN and CDR2 is SVGIG (reference sequence). TCRdb re-called the 5' RACE reads; every CDR3 protein appears as one record, without DNA. Its listing shows about 300,000 distinct CDR3 sequences. The sequence was collected from a human donor with ulcerative colitis or Crohn's disease, or a healthy co-twin of an affected twin (not recorded which). The material sequenced was blood. The chain is built from TRBV30 and TRBJ2-1. The CDR3 spells CAWDQVTVGEQFF.